These 21 T cell receptor beta chains were sequenced from one sample in a study of T-cell memory formation after mild COVID-19. One entry per CDR3 protein, called by TCRdb with MiXCR from the 5' RACE reads. The table shows roughly 300,000 distinct CDR3 sequences, with 8% to 9% occurring only once. The specimen was PBMCs or a T cell subset sorted from them (not recorded which). The receptors stem from a young man who had mild COVID-19 (a few samples of this study predate the infection). Cell type and time point are not known.

The chain uses TRBV12-3 or TRBV12-4 and TRBJ2-7; 8 bases are a match to TRBD2. With 3 bases clipped from V and 3 bases from J, the junction kept 4 bases outside the gene matches. This CDR3 contains 14 residues. CDR3 sequence (DNA): TGTGCCAGCAGTTTTCTAGCGGGTATCTACGAGCAGTACTTC. Its translation: CASSFLAGIYEQYF.

The rearrangement links TRBV19 to TRBJ1-1; possible D gene TRBD1, 6 bases. Trimming cost V 6 bases and J 4 bases, with 15 bases left between them. CDR1 LNHDA and CDR2 SQIVND come from the germline V gene (reference sequence). The CDR3 contains 14 residues. CDR3 sequence: CASSPPGASTEAFF. In DNA, the CDR3 is TGTGCCAGTAGCCCCCCAGGGGCGAGCACTGAAGCTTTCTTT. Combining the CDR3 with reference TRBV19 and TRBJ1-1 gives the whole variable domain DGGITQSPKYLFRKEGQNVTLSCEQNLNHDAMYWYRQDPGQGLRLIYYSQIVNDFQKGDIAEGYSVSREKKESFPLTVTSAQKNPTAFYLCASSPPGASTEAFFGQGTRLTVV.

This clonotype came up a few times. The V and J genes are TRBV5-1 and TRBJ1-1, with TRBD1 identical over 9 bases. This CDR3 comprises 13 residues. Germline V CDR1 and CDR2: SGHRS, YFSETQ. After removal of 2 bases from V and 7 bases from J, the junction contained 3 bases not matched to a gene. In nucleotides, the CDR3 is TGCGCCAGCAGCTTACGGGACAGGGATGAAGCTTTCTTT. This gives the protein CASSLRDRDEAFF.

This clonotype has only a few counts. The chain carries TRBV7-3 and TRBJ2-6, with a weak D call TRBD1 (6 bases). V was cut by 5 bases and J by 0 bases, with 17 bases left in between. Germline loops: CDR1 SGHTA, CDR2 FQGTGA. This CDR3 region has 18 residues. This CDR3 is CASSPGRGESSGANVLTF. CDR3 bases: TGTGCCAGCAGCCCCGGCAGGGGAGAAAGCTCTGGGGCCAACGTCCTGACTTTC.

This rearrangement joins TRBV6-1 to TRBJ1-5; D not resolved. The V end was cut by 0 bases, the J end by 5 bases, with 8 bases between. The CDR3 sequence is 14 residues long. In germline, CDR1 is MNHNS, CDR2 SASEGT. CDR3 in DNA: TGTGCCAGCAGTGAAGCGGGCAGTTATCAGCCCCAGCATTTT. Translating gives CASSEAGSYQPQHF.

The CDR3 reads CASSYELVSVLNTGELFF. As DNA, the CDR3 is TGTGCCAGCAGCTACGAACTTGTAAGCGTTCTGAACACCGGGGAGCTGTTTTTT. The rearrangement links TRBV7-2 to TRBJ2-2; D is undetermined. CDR1 is SGHTA, CDR2 FQGNSA, per germline. The CDR3 is made up of 18 amino acids. Trimming took 4 bases from V and 1 from J, leaving 19 bases between them.

The rearrangement links TRBV5-4 to TRBJ2-7, with D possibly being TRBD1 or TRBD2 (5 bases each). The germline V gene encodes CDR1 SGHNT and CDR2 YYREEE (reference sequence). The ends were cut back, 0 bases at V and 2 bases at J, with 9 bases in the middle. This CDR3 contains 14 residues. CDR3 coding DNA: TGTGCCAGCAGCTTGGGGGACCGAACCTACGAGCAGTACTTC. Translated, it gives CASSLGDRTYEQYF.

This clonotype appeared a few times. The gene calls are TRBV7-2 and TRBJ1-5; weak D call: TRBD1 (6 bases). V was cut by 5 bases and J by 4 bases, with 18 bases left in between. From germline, CDR1 is SGHTA and CDR2 FQGNSA. The CDR3 is made up of 16 amino acids. The CDR3 is CASSSRGGWMNQPQHF. CDR3 bases: TGTGCCAGCAGCAGCCGGGGGGGCTGGATGAATCAGCCCCAGCATTTT.

V and J are TRBV4-1 and TRBJ2-1, with D maybe TRBD1 (7 bases). With 0 bases removed from V and 3 bases from J, the gap between germline ends came to 9 bases. The CDR3 has 15 residues. Germline-derived CDR1 and CDR2 are MGHRA and YSYEKL. The CDR3 loop is CASSQDQGGYNEQFF. DNA of the CDR3: TGCGCCAGCAGCCAAGATCAGGGGGGCTACAATGAGCAGTTCTTC.

This clonotype was seen more than once but under ten times. The rearrangement uses TRBV5-6 and TRBJ2-1; tentatively, D is TRBD2 (5 bases). The CDR3 loop spans 18 amino acids. V dropped 1 base and J dropped 0 bases, with 17 bases sitting between them. In germline, CDR1 is SGHDT, CDR2 YYEEEE. CDR3 coding DNA: TGTGCCAGCAGCTTGTACGTGTCGGGGTCGAGCTCCTACAATGAGCAGTTCTTC. Translation gives CASSLYVSGSSSYNEQFF.

CDR3 amino acids: CASSIRTSGGTGELFF. The CDR3 DNA reads as TGTGCCAGCAGCATCAGGACTAGCGGGGGGACCGGGGAGCTGTTTTTT. The rearrangement uses TRBV7-2 and TRBJ2-2; 14 bases are shared with TRBD2. The CDR3 is 16 amino acids. V lost 5 bases to trimming and J lost 5 bases; unmatched junction nucleotides: 4. Germline CDR1 reads SGHTA; CDR2 reads FQGNSA.

This clonotype was picked up many times. This chain links TRBV2 with TRBJ2-7; 15 bases line up with TRBD2. Germline V CDR1 and CDR2: SNHLY, FYNNEI. The J segment lost 9 bases and the V segment lost 2 bases, leaving 5 bases of the junction unmatched. The CDR3 loop spans 15 amino acids. CDR3 nucleotide sequence: TGTGCCAGCAGTGAACGGGGACTAGCGGGGGGTACGCAGTACTTC. It codes for CASSERGLAGGTQYF.

This clonotype was detected a few times. The genes are TRBV12-3 or TRBV12-4 and TRBJ1-5; D uncertain. The V end was cut by 3 bases, the J end by 3 bases, with 6 bases between. CDR3 length equals 13 residues. Here the CDR3 DNA reads TGTGCCAGCAGTTTCGAGGTCAATCAGCCCCAGCATTTT. This sequence encodes CASSFEVNQPQHF.

This clonotype was seen at least ten times. This rearrangement joins TRBV25-1 to TRBJ1-1; D is unresolved. Trimming cost V 7 bases and J 0 bases, with 12 bases left between them. There are 14 residues in the CDR3. Germline CDR1 is MGHDK and CDR2 is SYGVNS. The CDR3 loop is CASIRSEVNTEAFF. The DNA of the CDR3 is TGTGCCAGCATAAGGTCTGAGGTGAACACTGAAGCTTTCTTT.

This clonotype was counted between two and nine times. CDR3 coding DNA: TGCGCCAGCAGCCAAGATCTTTTCGGGGAGGAGACCCAGTACTTC. This encodes CASSQDLFGEETQYF. This chain joins TRBV4-3 and TRBJ2-5; TRBD2 is a possible D gene (5 bases). V was pared by 0 bases and J by 5 bases, with 13 bases between. This CDR3 comprises 15 residues. Per the germline V gene, CDR1 is LGHNA and CDR2 is YSLEER.

This clonotype was found a few times. The V call is TRBV4-3, the J call TRBJ1-1; no clear D gene. Trimming removed 0 bases from V and 2 bases from J, with 10 bases in between. The CDR3 is made up of 15 amino acids. The germline gives CDR1 LGHNA, CDR2 YSLEER. The CDR3 loop reads CASSQDRGFNTEAFF. In nucleotides, the CDR3 is TGCGCCAGCAGCCAAGATCGGGGATTCAACACTGAAGCTTTCTTT.

In its sample, this clonotype was seen many times. J is TRBJ2-5 and V is TRBV7-2; no clear D. Germline CDR1 is SGHTA and CDR2 is FQGNSA. The germline V and J ends were trimmed by 4 bases and 5 bases, with 8 bases remaining between them. CDR3 length: 12 amino acids. CDR3 in DNA: TGTGCCAGCAGCTATCTAGAGGAGACCCAGTACTTC. This gives the protein CASSYLEETQYF.

The chain uses TRBV4-1 and TRBJ2-2; no clear D. The germline V gene encodes CDR1 MGHRA and CDR2 YSYEKL. CDR3 length equals 14 residues. V lost 1 base and J lost 6, with 9 bases in between. The CDR3 coding sequence is TGCGCCAGCAGCCAAGCAAAGGAATCCGGGGAGCTGTTTTTT. It is translated as CASSQAKESGELFF.

The V gene is TRBV10-3, the J gene TRBJ2-1; possible D gene TRBD1, 6 bases. CDR1 and CDR2 (germline): ENHRY, SYGVKD. The CDR3 loop spans 14 amino acids. The ends were cut back, 7 bases at V and 4 bases at J, with 14 bases in the middle. In DNA form, the CDR3 reads TGTGCCATCAAACGACAGGACAGTTACAATGAGCAGTTCTTC. Protein product: CAIKRQDSYNEQFF.

This clonotype was found a few times. The chain has TRBV12-3 or TRBV12-4 and TRBJ1-5, with D tentatively TRBD1 (5 bases). The V end was cut by 5 bases, the J end by 3 bases, with 11 bases between. This CDR3 region has 14 residues. DNA of the CDR3: TGTGCCAGCAGTCCCGACAGTAACAATCAGCCCCAGCATTTT. Its protein product is CASSPDSNNQPQHF.

In its sample, this clonotype was seen many times. The gene calls are TRBV4-3 and TRBJ2-3; the match to TRBD2 covers 11 bases. The J segment lost 2 bases and the V segment lost 0 bases, leaving 7 bases of the junction unmatched. The CDR3 sequence is 18 residues long. The V gene's germline CDR1 is LGHNA and CDR2 YSLEER. As DNA, the CDR3 is TGCGCCAGCAGCCAAGATATCCTAGCGGGGGGATACACAGATACGCAGTATTTT. It is translated as CASSQDILAGGYTDTQYF.